Shown below are 27 T cell receptor beta chains from a single sample sequenced in a study of siplizumab effects on memory and regulatory T cells. Assay used: immunoSEQ multiplex PCR; TCRdb lists only in-frame clones, some missing. The sample lists about 110,000 clones, roughly 94% seen once, with 0.75% in the top ten. The sample comprised Tregs sorted from blood. The source of these receptors is a human donor in good health.

The chain combines TRBV11-3 with TRBJ2-1; D assignment may be TRBD1 or TRBD2 (5 bases each). CDR1 is SGHNT, CDR2 YENEEA, per germline. Trimming left V 2 bases short and J 0 bases short, with 8 bases between. This CDR3 has 15 residues. DNA for the CDR3: TGTGCCAGCAGCTTACAAGGGACCTCCTACAATGAGCAGTTCTTC. It codes for CASSLQGTSYNEQFF.

Notes on this clone: This specimen includes other DNA sequences encoding the same CDR3. The genes are TRBV18 and TRBJ1-1; no firm D call. The CDR3 runs to 14 residues. The V gene lost 0 bases and the J gene lost 0 bases, with 5 bases spanning the gap. CDR1 KGHSH and CDR2 LQKENI come from the germline V gene. CDR3 protein: CASSPPSLNTEAFF. CDR3 nucleotide sequence: TGTGCCAGCTCACCACCAAGCTTGAACACTGAAGCTTTCTTT. Based on the CDR3 plus reference TRBV18 and TRBJ1-1, the full variable domain is NAGVMQNPRHLVRRRGQEARLRCSPMKGHSHVYWYRQLPEEGLKFMVYLQKENIIDESGMPKERFSAEFPKEGPSILRIQQVVRGDSAAYFCASSPPSLNTEAFFGQGTRLTVV.

The rearrangement joins TRBV7-9 to TRBJ2-7; D gene unclear. The CDR3 length is 14 residues. V gave up 1 base and J gave up 2 bases, with 9 bases separating them. Germline V lookup: CDR1 SEHNR, CDR2 FQNEAQ (reference sequence). In DNA form, the CDR3 reads TGTGCCAGCAGCTTAGAGTTGGCGGCCTACGAGCAGTACTTC. Its protein product is CASSLELAAYEQYF.

This clone was picked up one time. The rearrangement links TRBV28 to TRBJ2-6; D is ambiguous. Germline V CDR1 and CDR2: MDHEN, SYDVKM. Trimming cost V 4 bases and J 0 bases, with 4 bases left between them. This CDR3 spans 14 amino acids. CDR3 sequence reads: CASSWSSGANVLTF. CDR3 DNA sequence: TGTGCCAGCAGTTGGAGCTCTGGGGCCAACGTCCTGACTTTC.

This clone was seen repeatedly, ten times or more. V is TRBV20-1 and J is TRBJ2-7, with D possibly TRBD1 on 5 matching bases. Germline loops: CDR1 DFQATT, CDR2 SNEGSKA (reference sequence). CDR3 size: 10 residues. V lost 6 bases and J lost 7, with 10 bases in between. In nucleotides, the CDR3 is TGCAGTGCAGGGGTAGGGGAGCAGTACTTC. The encoded protein is CSAGVGEQYF.

V gene TRBV7-2 combines with J gene TRBJ1-1, with D unresolved. The CDR3 sequence is 13 residues long. Trimming shortened V by 3 bases and J by 0 bases, and 5 bases separated the two germline ends. In germline, CDR1 is SGHTA, CDR2 FQGNSA. CDR3 sequence: CASSFTVNTEAFF. DNA of the CDR3: TGTGCCAGCAGCTTTACAGTGAACACTGAAGCTTTCTTT. Complete variable domain (other parts from reference TRBV7-2 and TRBJ1-1): GAGVSQSPSNKVTEKGKDVELRCDPISGHTALYWYRQSLGQGLEFLIYFQGNSAPDKSGLPSDRFSAERTGGSVSTLTIQRTQQEDSAVYLCASSFTVNTEAFFGQGTRLTVV.

The CDR3 sequence is CASSLQPTDTQYF. As DNA, the CDR3 is TGTGCCAGCAGCCTACAACCCACAGATACGCAGTATTTT. The chain recombines TRBV11-3 with TRBJ2-3, with D unclear. The CDR3 is 13 residues long. The V gene's germline CDR1 is SGHNT and CDR2 YENEEA. The V gene lost 5 bases and the J gene lost 2 bases, with 8 bases spanning the gap. Together with reference TRBV11-3 and TRBJ2-3, the CDR3 gives the full variable domain: EAGVVQSPRYKIIEKKQPVAFWCNPISGHNTLYWYLQNLGQGPELLIRYENEEAVDDSQLPKDRFSAERLKGVDSTLKIQPAELGDSAVYLCASSLQPTDTQYFGPGTRLTVL.

The chain has TRBV19 and TRBJ2-3, with D uncertain. The CDR3 is 14 residues long. Germline V lookup: CDR1 LNHDA, CDR2 SQIVND (reference sequence). V was pared by 3 bases and J by 7 bases, with 14 bases between. The CDR3 protein is CASSMEPALNTQYF. CDR3 bases: TGTGCCAGTAGTATGGAACCCGCCCTGAATACGCAGTATTTT.

The chain uses TRBV18 and TRBJ2-3, with 7 bases identical to TRBD1. There are 13 residues in the CDR3. Germline CDR1 and CDR2: KGHSH and LQKENI. V dropped 4 bases and J dropped 6; count of bases not matched to a gene: 4. The CDR3 loop reads CASSLHRGDTQYF. The CDR3 coding sequence is TGTGCCAGCTCACTCCACAGGGGTGATACGCAGTATTTT.

V and J are TRBV28 and TRBJ1-6; the match to TRBD1 covers 8 bases. Losses at the gene ends were 6 bases for V and 7 bases for J; bases not matched to a gene: 2. CDR3 length: 13 amino acids. From germline, CDR1 is MDHEN and CDR2 SYDVKM. The CDR3 region is CASRRTGNSPLHF. CDR3 in DNA: TGTGCCAGCAGGAGGACAGGGAATTCACCCCTCCACTTT.

The CDR3 coding sequence is TGCGCCAGCAGCTTTGAATTAGCGGGGTCCTACGAGCAGTACTTC. It codes for CASSFELAGSYEQYF. The J gene is TRBJ2-7, the V gene TRBV5-1; 8 bases align to TRBD2. The CDR3 loop spans 15 amino acids. Germline V CDR1 and CDR2: SGHRS, YFSETQ. The J segment lost 1 base and the V segment lost 2 bases, leaving 5 bases of the junction unmatched.

This clone was picked up one time. This chain joins TRBV28 and TRBJ1-5; D is ambiguous. Per germline, CDR1 MDHEN and CDR2 SYDVKM. The CDR3 runs to 12 residues. Here the CDR3 reads CTHRRGNQPQHF. The CDR3 DNA sequence: TGTACCCACCGGAGAGGCAATCAGCCCCAGCATTTT. Supplemented by reference TRBV28 and TRBJ1-5, the full variable domain reads DVKVTQSSRYLVKRTGEKVFLECVQDMDHENMFWYRQDPGLGLRLIYFSYDVKMKEKGDIPEGYSVSREKKERFSLILESASTNQTSMYLCTHRRGNQPQHFGDGTRLSIL.

This sequence joins TRBV6-1 and TRBJ1-2; the match to TRBD1 covers 11 bases. Trimming removed 1 base from V and 8 bases from J; junction bases left unmatched: 6. This CDR3 spans 15 amino acids. Germline V CDR1 and CDR2: MNHNS, SASEGT. CDR3 region: CASSEVRGQGAGYTF. DNA of the CDR3: TGTGCCAGCAGTGAAGTTAGAGGACAGGGGGCCGGCTACACCTTC.

J is TRBJ1-4 and V is TRBV2; D is unresolved. In germline, CDR1 is SNHLY, CDR2 FYNNEI. CDR3 length equals 13 residues. V was clipped by 7 bases and J by 4 bases, with 10 bases between them. The CDR3 DNA is TGTGCCAGCAAAGGGTCAGTTAATGAAAAACTGTTTTTT. Amino acid sequence: CASKGSVNEKLFF.

CDR3 protein: CASSAGTGESQPQHF. Written as DNA, the CDR3 is TGCGCCAGCAGCGCCGGGACAGGGGAGAGTCAGCCCCAGCATTTT. J is TRBJ1-5 and V is TRBV5-1; 10 nucleotides agree with TRBD1. Germline CDR1 SGHRS, CDR2 YFSETQ. The J segment lost 6 bases and the V segment lost 4 bases, leaving 7 bases of the junction unmatched. There are 15 residues in the CDR3.

J is TRBJ2-3 and V is TRBV7-2, with 7 bases fitting TRBD1. V dropped 5 bases and J dropped 1; count of bases not matched to a gene: 3. Germline loops: CDR1 SGHTA, CDR2 FQGNSA. The CDR3 sequence is 14 residues long. The CDR3 DNA sequence: TGTGCCAGCAGCCGACAGGGCCGCACAGATACGCAGTATTTT. It translates to CASSRQGRTDTQYF.

The chain carries TRBV19 and TRBJ2-1; TRBD1 is a possible D gene (5 bases). Trimming stripped 2 bases from V and 3 bases from J, with 11 bases between. CDR1 and CDR2 (germline): LNHDA, SQIVND (reference sequence). This CDR3 contains 15 residues. The CDR3 coding sequence is TGTGCCAGTAGTATAAAGGGGCAAGGCTACAATGAGCAGTTCTTC. Protein sequence: CASSIKGQGYNEQFF.

The chain has TRBV5-4 and TRBJ1-2; 8 bases agree with TRBD1. This CDR3 comprises 15 residues. Germline V gene lookup returns CDR1 SGHNT and CDR2 YYREEE (reference sequence). The V segment lost 3 bases and the J segment 4 bases; nucleotides outside the gene matches: 8. CDR3 in DNA: TGTGCCAGCAGCTCCCGGACAGGGACCTCCTATGGCTACACCTTC. This gives the protein CASSSRTGTSYGYTF.

The sample holds one count of this clone. The chain recombines TRBV7-2 with TRBJ2-1; 8 positions match TRBD2. The CDR3 contains 15 residues. Germline CDR1 reads SGHTA; CDR2 reads FQGNSA. The V gene end was trimmed by 3 bases and the J gene end by 2 bases; junction bases not matched to a gene: 3. The CDR3 region has the DNA TGTGCCAGCAGCTTTACTAGCGGCCCCTACAATGAGCAGTTCTTC. As protein: CASSFTSGPYNEQFF.

The CDR3 DNA reads as TGCGCCAGCAGCTTCCTCTCCGGAGGGGGTATTCGCGAGCAGTACTTC. Residues: CASSFLSGGGIREQYF. V is TRBV5-1 and J is TRBJ2-7, with D perhaps assigned TRBD1 or TRBD2 (6 bases each). The V gene's germline CDR1 is SGHRS and CDR2 YFSETQ. The CDR3 is 16 amino acids. Trimming cost V 2 bases and J 6 bases, with 21 bases left between them.

V usage is TRBV6-1 and J usage is TRBJ1-4; D gene uncertain. The CDR3 consists of 14 residues. Germline V gene sequence: CDR1 MNHNS, CDR2 SASEGT. Trimming took 7 bases from V and 8 from J, leaving 17 bases between them. CDR3 coding DNA: TGTGCCAGCATGCCGTCGATGGGGAGGGAAAAACTGTTTTTT. Its translation: CASMPSMGREKLFF.

This chain links TRBV9 with TRBJ2-1, with D tentatively TRBD2 (5 bases). The CDR3 runs 14 residues. Germline CDR1 and CDR2: SGDLS and YYNGEE. Trimming pared 1 base from V and 0 bases from J, leaving 5 bases between. CDR3 amino acids: CASSVRGSYNEQFF. CDR3 nucleotide sequence: TGTGCCAGCAGCGTACGGGGCTCCTACAATGAGCAGTTCTTC.

The J gene is TRBJ2-1, the V gene TRBV7-9; D not certain. V was pared by 0 bases and J by 7 bases, with 19 bases between. The CDR3 length is 17 residues. Looked up from germline, CDR1 is SEHNR and CDR2 is FQNEAQ (reference sequence). The CDR3 coding sequence is TGTGCCAGCAGCTTAGCACGCTGGGCATTATCGCTAAATGAGCAGTTCTTC. Residues: CASSLARWALSLNEQFF.

Worth noting for this clone: Other DNA sequences within the sample encode an identical CDR3. The chain uses TRBV7-6 and TRBJ2-5; 10 bases fit TRBD1. Germline trimming cut 1 base from V and 4 bases from J; bases unmatched to any gene: 6. The CDR3 has 16 residues. Germline V gene sequence: CDR1 SGHVS, CDR2 FNYEAQ. CDR3 amino acids: CASSLEGQGKSETQYF. CDR3 nucleotide sequence: TGTGCCAGCAGCTTAGAGGGACAGGGGAAGTCAGAGACCCAGTACTTC.

V gene TRBV6-6 combines with J gene TRBJ1-1, with D hard to call. This CDR3 has 13 amino acids. The V and J ends lost 6 bases and 8 bases respectively, with 16 bases between them. Germline CDR1 reads MNHNY; CDR2 reads SVGAGI (reference sequence). CDR3: CASRRPFVPEAFF. The CDR3 DNA is TGTGCCAGCAGGCGCCCTTTTGTTCCGGAAGCTTTCTTT.

CDR3 DNA sequence: TGTGCCAGTCACTGGGGCGCCCCGTCAGGAAACACCATATATTTT. Protein sequence: CASHWGAPSGNTIYF. The chain couples TRBV7-2 to TRBJ1-3; D is perhaps TRBD1 (5 bases). V was shortened by 9 bases and J by 4 bases, with 19 bases between the two germline ends. The CDR3 length is 15 residues. CDR1 SGHTA and CDR2 FQGNSA come from the germline V gene.

V and J are TRBV5-1 and TRBJ2-7; TRBD2 matches at 9 bases. The CDR3 loop spans 17 amino acids. The V and J ends lost 6 bases and 6 bases, in that order; junction bases with no gene match: 19. The germline gives CDR1 SGHRS, CDR2 YFSETQ. This CDR3 is CASIEGATAGGPVEQYF. The CDR3 DNA sequence: TGCGCCAGCATCGAAGGGGCGACGGCGGGAGGGCCGGTCGAGCAGTACTTC.